This TCR beta chain is drawn from a study of a mutant IDH1 vaccine in newly diagnosed glioma. Overall study context: Commencement of vaccination occurred 4-6 weeks following radiotherapy alone, or concurrently with temozolomide cycles. Standard pretreatment was either radiotherapy, temozolomide, or, for most, radiochemotherapy with temozolomide.

The CDR3 is 16 amino acids. The germline V gene encodes CDR1 MRHNA and CDR2 SNTAGT. V gave up 6 bases and J gave up 2 bases; unmatched junction bases: 8. As concerns this clone: Its antigen is unknown.

Assay used: immunoSEQ multiplex PCR; TCRdb lists only in-frame clones, some missing. Seen here are about 47,000 clones, 88% observed once, and the top ten hold more than 5%. Documented time point: week 35, safety follow-up. Vaccination comprised doses that each held 300 ug of mutant IDH1 20-mer peptide, plus topical imiquimod. Every donor had a new WHO grade 3 or 4 astrocytoma that was IDH1-mutant, with loss of nuclear ATRX. This receptor was identified in a woman aged 40 to 55 with glioma. The specimen was PBMCs, collected from a glioma patient whose treatment included an IDH1 peptide vaccine. The chain uses TRBV6-4 and TRBJ2-3; 10 bases are a match to TRBD1. CDR3 protein: CASSATGGPPTDTQYF. The DNA of the CDR3 is TGTGCCAGCAGCGCGACAGGGGGCCCCCCCACAGATACGCAGTATTTT.